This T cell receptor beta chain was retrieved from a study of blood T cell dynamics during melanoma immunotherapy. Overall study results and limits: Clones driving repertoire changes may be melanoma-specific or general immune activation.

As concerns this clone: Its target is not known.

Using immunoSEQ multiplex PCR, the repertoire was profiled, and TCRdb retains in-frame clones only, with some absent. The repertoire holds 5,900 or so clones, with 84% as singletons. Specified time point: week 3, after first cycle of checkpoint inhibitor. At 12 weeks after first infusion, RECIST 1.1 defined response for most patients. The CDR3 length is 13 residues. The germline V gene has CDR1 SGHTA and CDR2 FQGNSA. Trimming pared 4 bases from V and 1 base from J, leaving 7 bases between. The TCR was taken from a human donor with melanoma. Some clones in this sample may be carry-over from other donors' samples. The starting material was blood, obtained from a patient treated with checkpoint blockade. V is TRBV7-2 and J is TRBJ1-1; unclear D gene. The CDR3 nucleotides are TGTGCCAGCAGCTCCCACCCGAACACTGAAGCTTTCTTT. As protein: CASSSHPNTEAFF.